The next 10 T cell receptor beta chains were all read from a single sample in a study of T cell responses to AZD1222 COVID-19 vaccine. Sequencing used immunoSEQ multiplex PCR; TCRdb keeps in-frame clones, though not all of them. In the table there are about 110,000 clones, roughly nine tenths of which are singletons. Specimen: peripheral blood, collected on day 0 of AZD1222 vaccination. Receptors originate from an adult in good health.

This sequence joins TRBV2 and TRBJ2-3, with D possibly being TRBD2 (6 bases). CDR1 is SNHLY and CDR2 is FYNNEI in the germline V gene. The V and J ends lost 6 bases and 1 base respectively, with 14 bases between them. The CDR3 is made up of 15 amino acids. In DNA form, the CDR3 reads TGTGCCAGCAGGGGACTCGTGTCTCGCACAGATACGCAGTATTTT. Its translation is CASRGLVSRTDTQYF.

The J gene is TRBJ2-2, the V gene TRBV18; TRBD1 agrees at 7 bases. Per the germline V gene, CDR1 is KGHSH and CDR2 is LQKENI. This CDR3 comprises 15 residues. After removal of 6 bases from V and 11 bases from J, the junction contained 15 bases not matched to a gene. CDR3 amino acids: CASSYGTAIAEELFF. For the CDR3, the DNA is TGTGCCAGCTCGTACGGGACAGCCATCGCCGAAGAGCTGTTTTTT.

The chain carries TRBV28 and TRBJ2-6; D is ambiguous. CDR3 length equals 15 residues. V was cut by 6 bases and J by 0 bases, with 9 bases left in between. Germline CDR1 is MDHEN and CDR2 is SYDVKM. The CDR3 bases are TGTGCCAGCAGACGTCAAAGCTCTGGGGCCAACGTCCTGACTTTC. Amino acid sequence: CASRRQSSGANVLTF.

CDR3 region: CASSSDRVLRRRETQYF. CDR3 coding DNA: TGTGCCAGCAGTTCCGACAGGGTTTTGAGGCGGAGGGAGACCCAGTACTTC. The chain employs TRBV28 and TRBJ2-5; TRBD1 matches at 7 bases. Germline V gene data show CDR1 as MDHEN and CDR2 as SYDVKM. This CDR3 has 17 amino acids. The V segment lost 4 bases and the J segment 5 bases; nucleotides outside the gene matches: 16. Drawing the rest from reference TRBV28 and TRBJ2-5, the complete variable domain is DVKVTQSSRYLVKRTGEKVFLECVQDMDHENMFWYRQDPGLGLRLIYFSYDVKMKEKGDIPEGYSVSREKKERFSLILESASTNQTSMYLCASSSDRVLRRRETQYFGPGTRLLVL.

The V gene is TRBV7-8, the J gene TRBJ2-3, with D unresolved. Trimming pared 5 bases from V and 1 base from J, leaving 10 bases between. This CDR3 comprises 14 residues. The germline gives CDR1 SGHVS, CDR2 FQNEAQ. Written as DNA, the CDR3 is TGTGCCAGCAGCAAGCAATCAGGCACAGATACGCAGTATTTT. Protein product: CASSKQSGTDTQYF.

The chain has TRBV18 and TRBJ1-2; maybe TRBD1 (6 bases). Trimming pared 0 bases from V and 5 bases from J, leaving 22 bases between. The CDR3 length is 18 residues. CDR1 and CDR2 from the germline V gene are KGHSH and LQKENI. CDR3 nucleotide sequence: TGTGCCAGCTCACCACCCGCCGGGCAGGGACAAAGGTTATATGGCTACACCTTC. Translating it yields CASSPPAGQGQRLYGYTF.

The gene calls are TRBV11-2 and TRBJ2-7; TRBD1 agrees at 10 bases. V was pared by 6 bases and J by 7 bases, with 6 bases of the junction left unmatched. The CDR3 spans 13 residues. The germline CDR1 and CDR2 sequences are SGHAT and FQNNGV. CDR3 loop: CASSPDRGREQYF. The CDR3 coding sequence is TGTGCCAGCAGTCCCGACAGGGGGCGAGAGCAGTACTTC.

This rearrangement joins TRBV3-1 (or the pseudogene TRBV3-2) to TRBJ1-1; D might be TRBD1 (5 bases). Germline V lookup: CDR1 LGHDT, CDR2 YNNKEL (reference sequence). The CDR3 totals 14 residues. V lost 4 bases and J lost 2, with 11 bases in between. Written as DNA, the CDR3 is TGTGCCAGCAGCCCTTCGACAGAAAACACTGAAGCTTTCTTT. Amino acids: CASSPSTENTEAFF.

The genes are TRBV4-1 and TRBJ2-7; the D is unclear. The CDR3 is 14 amino acids. The germline V gene encodes CDR1 MGHRA and CDR2 YSYEKL. The V end lost 1 base, the J end lost 6 bases, and 13 bases lay between the germline ends. The DNA of the CDR3 is TGCGCCAGCAGCCAAGCCGGTCCTCCTGCCGAGCAGTACTTC. Translating gives CASSQAGPPAEQYF.

The genes are TRBV7-6 and TRBJ1-3, with D perhaps matching TRBD1 (5 bases). The CDR3 sequence is 15 residues long. V was clipped by 3 bases and J by 2 bases, with 11 bases between them. The germline CDR1 and CDR2 sequences are SGHVS and FNYEAQ. CDR3 in DNA: TGTGCCAGCAGCTTCGGTCAGGGAGCTGGAAACACCATATATTTT. The encoded protein is CASSFGQGAGNTIYF.